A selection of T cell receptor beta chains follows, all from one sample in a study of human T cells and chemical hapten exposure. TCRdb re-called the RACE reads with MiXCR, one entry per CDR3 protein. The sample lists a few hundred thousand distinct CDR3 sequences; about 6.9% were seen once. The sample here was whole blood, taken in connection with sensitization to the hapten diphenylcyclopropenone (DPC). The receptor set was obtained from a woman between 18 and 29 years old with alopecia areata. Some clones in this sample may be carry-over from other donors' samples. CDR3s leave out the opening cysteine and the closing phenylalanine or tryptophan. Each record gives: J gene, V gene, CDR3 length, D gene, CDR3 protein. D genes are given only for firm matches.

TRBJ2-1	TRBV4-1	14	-	ASSQDYEGWGNEQF
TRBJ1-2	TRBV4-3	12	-	ASSQEDVRGGYT
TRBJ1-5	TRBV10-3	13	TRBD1	AIRAGTGSNQPQH
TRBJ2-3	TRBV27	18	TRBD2	ASSLYSSGGSTSSTDTQY
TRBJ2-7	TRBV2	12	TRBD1	ASSPDRGLYEQY
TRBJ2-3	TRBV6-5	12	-	ASSYGRRTDTQY
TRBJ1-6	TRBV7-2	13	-	ASSFQQGVRSPLH
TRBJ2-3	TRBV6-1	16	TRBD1	ASSRPSGQGAYTDTQY
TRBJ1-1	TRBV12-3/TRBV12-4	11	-	ASSPRGGAKAF
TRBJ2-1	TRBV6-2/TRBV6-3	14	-	ASSARGDIPWNEQF
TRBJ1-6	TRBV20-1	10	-	SANREGSPLH
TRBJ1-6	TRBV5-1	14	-	ASSLREAAYNSPLH
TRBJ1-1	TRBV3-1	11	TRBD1	ASSPDRVAEAF
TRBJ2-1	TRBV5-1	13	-	ASTQGSSIIQEQF
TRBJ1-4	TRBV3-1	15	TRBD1	ASSQVREGQRNEKLF
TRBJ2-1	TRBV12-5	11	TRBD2	ASGLDGTRVLF
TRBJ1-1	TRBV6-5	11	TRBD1	ASSGQGTNEAF